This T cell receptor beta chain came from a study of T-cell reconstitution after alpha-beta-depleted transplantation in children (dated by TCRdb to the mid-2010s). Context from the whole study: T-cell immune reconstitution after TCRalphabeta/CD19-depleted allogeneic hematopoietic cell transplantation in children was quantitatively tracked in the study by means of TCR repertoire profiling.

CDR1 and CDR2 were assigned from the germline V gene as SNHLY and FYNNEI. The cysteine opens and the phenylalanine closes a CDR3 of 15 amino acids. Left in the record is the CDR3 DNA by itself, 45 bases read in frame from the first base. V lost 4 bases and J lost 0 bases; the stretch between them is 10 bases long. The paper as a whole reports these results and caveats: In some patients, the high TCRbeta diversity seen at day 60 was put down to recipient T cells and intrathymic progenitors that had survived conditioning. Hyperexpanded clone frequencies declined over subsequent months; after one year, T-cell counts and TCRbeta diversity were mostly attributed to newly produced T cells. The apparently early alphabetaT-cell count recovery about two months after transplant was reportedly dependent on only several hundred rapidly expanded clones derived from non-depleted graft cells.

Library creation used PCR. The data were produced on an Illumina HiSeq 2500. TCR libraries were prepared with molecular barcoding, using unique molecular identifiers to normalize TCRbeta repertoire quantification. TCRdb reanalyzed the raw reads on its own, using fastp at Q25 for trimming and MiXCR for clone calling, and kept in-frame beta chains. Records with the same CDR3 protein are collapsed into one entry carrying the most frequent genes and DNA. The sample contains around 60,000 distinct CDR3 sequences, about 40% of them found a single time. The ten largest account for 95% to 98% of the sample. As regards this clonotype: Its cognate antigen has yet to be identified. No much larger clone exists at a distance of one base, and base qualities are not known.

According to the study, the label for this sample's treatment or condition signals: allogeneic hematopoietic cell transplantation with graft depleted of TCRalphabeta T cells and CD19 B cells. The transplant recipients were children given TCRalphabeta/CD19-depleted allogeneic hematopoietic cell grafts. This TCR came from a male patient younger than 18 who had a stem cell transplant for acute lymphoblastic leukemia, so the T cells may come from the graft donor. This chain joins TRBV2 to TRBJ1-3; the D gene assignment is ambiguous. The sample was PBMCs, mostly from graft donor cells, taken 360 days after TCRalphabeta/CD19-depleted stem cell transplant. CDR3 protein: CASSGNSGSGNTIYF. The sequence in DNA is TGTGCCAGCAGTGGCAACAGCGGCTCTGGAAACACCATATATTTT. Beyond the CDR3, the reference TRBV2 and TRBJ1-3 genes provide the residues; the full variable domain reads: EPEVTQTPSHQVTQMGQEVILRCVPISNHLYFYWYRQILGQKVEFLVSFYNNEISEKSEIFDDQFSVERPDGSNFTLKIRSTKLEDSAMYFCASSGNSGSGNTIYFGEGSWLTVV.